The 5 T cell receptor beta chains below were found in one sample sequenced in a study of blood T cells in healthy people across ages. A second PCR of 7 to 11 cycles used a sample-barcoded 5' primer and a J-beta primer mix. TCRdb passed the 5' RACE reads through MiXCR, listing each CDR3 protein once. The profile covers about 1,000,000 distinct CDR3 sequences, with less than 50% appearing a single time and 18% taken by the ten largest. Source material: blood. The receptors shown here come from a woman aged 60-70 years in good health.

This clonotype has more than one count but fewer than ten. The J gene is TRBJ2-3, the V gene TRBV6-4; D is ambiguous. V was shortened by 2 bases and J by 5 bases, with 14 bases between the two germline ends. CDR1 is MRHNA and CDR2 is SNTAGT in the germline V gene. The CDR3 contains 15 residues. CDR3 amino acids: CASSDVRLGGDTQYF. The CDR3, as DNA: TGTGCCAGCAGTGACGTCCGGTTGGGCGGAGATACGCAGTATTTT.

This clonotype was counted only a few times. This sequence joins TRBV29-1 and TRBJ2-1; unclear D gene. The CDR3 consists of 11 residues. Germline loops: CDR1 SQVTM, CDR2 ANQGSEA. V lost 5 bases to trimming and J lost 7 bases, with 9 bases between them. The chain's CDR3 is CSVTPANEQFF. The CDR3 DNA follows: TGCAGCGTTACCCCCGCTAATGAGCAGTTCTTC.

The V and J genes are TRBV24-1 and TRBJ2-3; D ambiguous. Germline assignment: CDR1 KGHDR and CDR2 SFDVKD. The CDR3 spans 15 residues. V lost 6 bases and J lost 3, with 15 bases in between. CDR3 bases: TGTGCCACCAGTCACGCCCAAACCCATACAGATACGCAGTATTTT. Its protein product is CATSHAQTHTDTQYF.

The chain is built from TRBV20-1 and TRBJ2-4, with no clear D. The CDR3 loop spans 11 amino acids. The V and J ends lost 1 base and 11 bases respectively, with 9 bases between them. Germline assignment: CDR1 DFQATT and CDR2 SNEGSKA (reference sequence). CDR3: CSARVDQLQYF. CDR3 nucleotide sequence: TGCAGTGCTAGAGTCGACCAACTTCAGTACTTC.

This chain links TRBV9 with TRBJ2-7, with a tentative D call TRBD1 (5 bases). The germline V gene encodes CDR1 SGDLS and CDR2 YYNGEE. This CDR3 comprises 15 residues. The ends were cut back, 0 bases at V and 1 base at J, with 11 bases in the middle. The DNA of the CDR3 is TGTGCCAGCAGCGTAGAAGCAGGGTTGTCCTACGAGCAGTACTTC. This gives the protein CASSVEAGLSYEQYF.